This TCR beta chain was sequenced during a study of CD8 T cells in Susac syndrome (dated by TCRdb to between 2019 and 2020). For the study in its entirety: Among the sequenced Susac syndrome patients, five or six had clinically active disease and roughly eight were in clinical remission. Whether CD8+ T cell activation and differentiation in Susac syndrome was antigen driven was tested using repertoire sequencing. Susac syndrome patients were therapy-naive, on corticosteroids (some also receiving IVIg), or on IVIg alone at blood withdrawal. The study compared CD8+ T cell repertoire clonality among about a dozen healthy donors, 14 Susac syndrome patients and fewer than 19 multiple sclerosis patients.

Peripheral blood CD8+ and CD4+ T cells from healthy donors, Susac syndrome patients and multiple sclerosis patients were profiled using high-throughput TCR beta sequencing. The Susac syndrome patients fulfilled recently defined diagnostic criteria for definite or probable disease. Bulk CD8+ and CD4+ T cells were purified magnetically by negative isolation, whereas CD8+ TEMRA cells were enriched by FACS. Blood was collected in EDTA tubes and processed within 24 hours, with PBMCs isolated through density gradient centrifugation. PBMCs intended for TCR sequencing were cryopreserved in liquid nitrogen and were subsequently thawed in a 37 degrees C water bath. The sorted or isolated CD4+, CD8+ and CD8+ TEMRA cells reached a purity of at least 90%. RNA was extracted using the RNeasy kit, and roughly 0.45 to 1 microgram was reverse transcribed with random hexamers. TCR beta CDR3 regions were amplified with the immunoSEQ multiplex PCR assay covering 54 Vbeta and 13 Jbeta segments. To correct PCR amplification bias, a synthetic template baseline was used for both primer optimization and computational correction. The paper's data handling went like this. Reads were assigned to V, D and J genes according to IMGT and analyzed in immunoSEQ Analyzer, with only productive sequences retained. To calculate clonality, Shannon entropy was normalized by log2 of the number of productive unique sequences and then subtracted from one. For each patient and control, public and private clones were evaluated within the 100 most prevalent clones. Clones were defined as Susac-specific when absent from the healthy and MS cohorts, from about 1,100 published viral clones and from other ImmuneACCESS disease sequences. TCRdb took the public reads, trimmed them with fastp at Q25, ran MiXCR for clone calling and kept in-frame beta chains. Records with the same CDR3 protein are collapsed into one entry carrying the most frequent genes and DNA. TCRdb assigned the V and J calls; the authors' analysis was not used. Recorded for this sample are about 120,000 distinct CDR3 sequences; 85% to 95% of them occurred a single time. In total, the top ten clones hold 0.28% of the sample.

Regarding this clonotype: Which antigen it targets is not known. No much larger clone is present one base from it, and per-base qualities are unavailable.

The investigation overall reported the following: The number of individuals in the TCR sequencing and HLA analysis was acknowledged as relatively small. Looking at Susac-specific public clones, the researchers identified around 15 in the total CD8+ repertoire and roughly 5 in the CD8+ TEMRA repertoire. Susac syndrome CD8+ repertoires showed clonal expansion, highest in CD8+ TEMRA cells and greater in clinically active than remitting patients.

Measured from the cysteine to the phenylalanine, the CDR3 is 12 residues long. Only CDR3 DNA is held: 36 bases, read in frame from base 1. V and J are truncated by 3 bases and 12 bases respectively, leaving an intervening sequence of 15 bases. Via the germline V gene, CDR1 is ENHRY and CDR2 SYGVKD. The material sequenced was CD8+ T cells from PBMCs. This TCR derives from a human donor with Susac syndrome. The rearrangement combines TRBV10-3 with TRBJ2-7, with TRBD1 perhaps the D gene, on 5 matching bases. The sequenced DNA is TGTGCCATCAGTGACTCTAAGCAGGGTTGGTACTTC. It specifies CAISDSKQGWYF.